Listed below are T cell receptor beta chains from one sample, sequenced in a study of memory CD4+ T cells and cytomegalovirus serostatus. This table comes from immunoSEQ multiplex PCR, and its TCRdb copy is limited to in-frame clones, with some not included. The table lists about 75,000 clones, just under 80% of them singletons. The specimen sequenced was memory CD4+ T cells from blood. Receptors were obtained from an adult in good health and CMV-seropositive. The CDR3 runs from the conserved cysteine through the conserved F or W. A D gene is named only where the DNA matches it firmly. Size is omitted from some rows. Given values are once, few, many or a class for expanded clones.

clone size: few; J gene: TRBJ1-5; V gene: TRBV2; D gene: -; CDR3 protein: CASSVGVLEPQHF; CDR3 DNA: TGTGCCAGCAGTGTGGGGGTTTTGGAGCCCCAGCATTTT
clone size: once; J gene: TRBJ2-1; V gene: TRBV9; D gene: -; CDR3 protein: CASSVATGNNEQFF; CDR3 DNA: TGTGCCAGCAGCGTAGCTACAGGGAACAATGAGCAGTTCTTC
clone size: few; J gene: TRBJ1-5; V gene: TRBV4-1; D gene: -; CDR3 protein: CASSRGPGATNQPQHF; CDR3 DNA: TGCGCCAGCAGCCGGGGACCCGGGGCCACAAATCAGCCCCAGCATTTT
clone size: -; J gene: TRBJ1-1; V gene: TRBV6-5; D gene: -; CDR3 protein: CASSQQAGIDAAFF; CDR3 DNA: TGTGCCAGCTCCCAGCAGGCAGGTATTGATGCGGCTTTCTTT
clone size: -; J gene: TRBJ2-5; V gene: TRBV7-9; D gene: -; CDR3 protein: CASSPIVGETQYF; CDR3 DNA: TGTGCCAGCAGCCCTATTGTGGGGGAGACCCAGTACTTC
clone size: once; J gene: TRBJ1-3; V gene: TRBV29-1; D gene: TRBD1; CDR3 protein: CSVQGVSGNTIYF; CDR3 DNA: TGCAGCGTTCAGGGGGTCTCTGGAAACACCATATATTTT
clone size: -; J gene: TRBJ2-2; V gene: TRBV7-9; D gene: -; CDR3 protein: CASRRIKGQAGELFF; CDR3 DNA: TGTGCCAGCAGACGAATTAAGGGACAAGCCGGGGAGCTGTTTTTT
clone size: -; J gene: TRBJ1-2; V gene: TRBV19; D gene: -; CDR3 protein: CASSHLDGYTF; CDR3 DNA: TGTGCCAGTAGTCATTTGGATGGCTACACCTTC
clone size: -; J gene: TRBJ2-5; V gene: TRBV18; D gene: -; CDR3 protein: CASSPPVGVSTQYF; CDR3 DNA: TGTGCCAGCTCACCACCGGTGGGGGTCTCGACCCAGTACTTC
clone size: -; J gene: TRBJ1-2; V gene: TRBV10-3; D gene: -; CDR3 protein: CAISEFTKGAYGYTF; CDR3 DNA: TGTGCCATCAGTGAGTTTACGAAAGGAGCCTATGGCTACACCTTC
clone size: -; J gene: TRBJ1-2; V gene: TRBV18; D gene: TRBD1; CDR3 protein: CASSLDRGNYGYTF; CDR3 DNA: TGTGCCAGCTCATTGGACAGGGGGAACTATGGCTACACCTTC
clone size: -; J gene: TRBJ2-5; V gene: TRBV29-1; D gene: -; CDR3 protein: CSVRTDQETQYF; CDR3 DNA: TGCAGCGTGAGGACAGACCAAGAGACCCAGTACTTC
clone size: -; J gene: TRBJ1-1; V gene: TRBV9; D gene: -; CDR3 protein: CASSAMASSNTEAFF; CDR3 DNA: TGTGCCAGCAGCGCGATGGCCTCTTCGAACACTGAAGCTTTCTTT
clone size: -; J gene: TRBJ1-1; V gene: TRBV10-1; D gene: -; CDR3 protein: CASSRGKEFEAFF; CDR3 DNA: TGCGCCAGCAGTCGGGGGAAAGAGTTTGAAGCTTTCTTT
clone size: -; J gene: TRBJ2-3; V gene: TRBV6-6; D gene: TRBD1; CDR3 protein: CASSPPTGAQYF; CDR3 DNA: TGTGCCAGCAGTCCCCCGACAGGGGCGCAGTATTTT
clone size: -; J gene: TRBJ2-7; V gene: TRBV18; D gene: -; CDR3 protein: CASSPAGPPLSEQYF; CDR3 DNA: TGTGCCAGCTCTCCGGCAGGGCCCCCCCTGAGTGAGCAGTACTTC
clone size: -; J gene: TRBJ1-5; V gene: TRBV5-4; D gene: -; CDR3 protein: CASSVYQPQHF; CDR3 DNA: TGTGCCAGCAGCGTTTATCAGCCCCAGCATTTT
clone size: -; J gene: TRBJ1-6; V gene: TRBV6-1; D gene: -; CDR3 protein: CASRPRSSYNSPLHF; CDR3 DNA: TGTGCCAGCAGGCCTCGAAGCTCCTATAATTCACCCCTCCACTTT
clone size: once; J gene: TRBJ2-1; V gene: TRBV29-1; D gene: TRBD2; CDR3 protein: CSAPGLGDLNEQFF; CDR3 DNA: TGCAGCGCCCCGGGACTAGGGGATCTCAATGAGCAGTTCTTC
clone size: -; J gene: TRBJ2-1; V gene: TRBV7-6; D gene: -; CDR3 protein: CASSFMRDNEQFF; CDR3 DNA: TGTGCCAGCAGCTTTATGCGGGACAATGAGCAGTTCTTC
clone size: -; J gene: TRBJ2-5; V gene: TRBV2; D gene: TRBD2; CDR3 protein: CATRGGRGEETQYF; CDR3 DNA: TGTGCCACCCGCGGCGGGAGAGGGGAAGAGACCCAGTACTTC
clone size: -; J gene: TRBJ2-1; V gene: TRBV5-1; D gene: -; CDR3 protein: CASSSKTDYNEQFF; CDR3 DNA: TGCGCCAGCAGCTCGAAGACAGACTACAATGAGCAGTTCTTC
clone size: once; J gene: TRBJ1-5; V gene: TRBV15; D gene: -; CDR3 protein: CATSRGQEDQPQHF; CDR3 DNA: TGTGCCACCAGCAGAGGACAGGAAGATCAGCCCCAGCATTTT
clone size: -; J gene: TRBJ1-1; V gene: TRBV2; D gene: -; CDR3 protein: CASQVRAEAFF; CDR3 DNA: TGTGCCAGTCAAGTTAGGGCTGAAGCTTTCTTT
clone size: -; J gene: TRBJ2-5; V gene: TRBV7-2; D gene: -; CDR3 protein: CASSLALFGTQYF; CDR3 DNA: TGTGCCAGCAGCTTAGCCTTGTTCGGGACCCAGTACTTC
clone size: -; J gene: TRBJ2-2; V gene: TRBV5-4; D gene: -; CDR3 protein: CASSRDRTPNTGELFF; CDR3 DNA: TGTGCCAGCAGTCGAGACAGGACACCGAACACCGGGGAGCTGTTTTTT
clone size: -; J gene: TRBJ2-3; V gene: TRBV28; D gene: TRBD2; CDR3 protein: CAIEATSGGRSARTDTQYF; CDR3 DNA: TGTGCCATCGAGGCTACTAGCGGGGGCCGCAGCGCGCGCACAGATACGCAGTATTTT
clone size: -; J gene: TRBJ2-5; V gene: TRBV4-2; D gene: -; CDR3 protein: CASSQVRQIQETQYF; CDR3 DNA: TGTGCCAGCAGCCAAGTTCGACAGATACAAGAGACCCAGTACTTC
clone size: -; J gene: TRBJ2-3; V gene: TRBV28; D gene: -; CDR3 protein: CASSSTNIDTQYF; CDR3 DNA: TGTGCCAGCAGTTCCACAAATATAGATACGCAGTATTTT
clone size: few; J gene: TRBJ1-5; V gene: TRBV9; D gene: -; CDR3 protein: CASSGPGQTQPQHF; CDR3 DNA: TGTGCCAGCAGCGGTCCCGGGCAGACTCAGCCCCAGCATTTT
clone size: -; J gene: TRBJ1-2; V gene: TRBV28; D gene: -; CDR3 protein: CASSFSRNLYGYTF; CDR3 DNA: TGTGCCAGCAGTTTCTCCAGGAACCTGTATGGCTACACCTTC
clone size: -; J gene: TRBJ1-2; V gene: TRBV11-2; D gene: -; CDR3 protein: CASSLASQGPFRDGYTF; CDR3 DNA: TGTGCCAGCAGCTTAGCCTCCCAGGGTCCTTTTAGAGATGGCTACACCTTC
clone size: -; J gene: TRBJ2-5; V gene: TRBV23-1; D gene: -; CDR3 protein: CASSRGGGQETQYF; CDR3 DNA: TGCGCCAGCAGCCGTGGTGGCGGGCAAGAGACCCAGTACTTC
clone size: -; J gene: TRBJ1-1; V gene: TRBV5-1; D gene: TRBD1; CDR3 protein: CASSPGTGIGGDTEAFF; CDR3 DNA: TGCGCCAGCAGCCCCGGGACAGGGATCGGAGGGGACACTGAAGCTTTCTTT
clone size: -; J gene: TRBJ1-6; V gene: TRBV2; D gene: -; CDR3 protein: CASTYRLNSPLHF; CDR3 DNA: TGTGCCAGCACCTACCGTCTCAATTCACCCCTCCACTTT
clone size: -; J gene: TRBJ2-2; V gene: TRBV13; D gene: -; CDR3 protein: CASSLPRAGTGELFF; CDR3 DNA: TGTGCCAGCAGCTTACCCAGGGCGGGCACCGGGGAGCTGTTTTTT
clone size: -; J gene: TRBJ1-4; V gene: TRBV5-1; D gene: -; CDR3 protein: CASSPTSQYLNEKLFF; CDR3 DNA: TGCGCCAGCAGCCCGACCTCACAGTACCTTAATGAAAAACTGTTTTTT
clone size: -; J gene: TRBJ1-2; V gene: TRBV14; D gene: -; CDR3 protein: CASSQGRSGGGYTF; CDR3 DNA: TGTGCCAGCAGCCAAGGCAGGTCGGGGGGCGGCTACACCTTC
clone size: -; J gene: TRBJ2-1; V gene: TRBV5-3; D gene: -; CDR3 protein: CARSLELAHAYNEQFF; CDR3 DNA: TGTGCCAGAAGCTTGGAGCTAGCGCACGCCTACAATGAGCAGTTCTTC
clone size: -; J gene: TRBJ1-5; V gene: TRBV19; D gene: -; CDR3 protein: CASSRRQFDQPQHF; CDR3 DNA: TGTGCCAGTAGTAGGCGTCAGTTTGATCAGCCCCAGCATTTT
clone size: -; J gene: TRBJ1-3; V gene: TRBV30; D gene: -; CDR3 protein: CAWSPRGLSSGNTIYF; CDR3 DNA: TGTGCCTGGAGTCCCCGTGGCCTGTCCTCTGGAAACACCATATATTTT
clone size: -; J gene: TRBJ1-3; V gene: TRBV18; D gene: -; CDR3 protein: CASSPTTGSSGNTIYF; CDR3 DNA: TGTGCCAGCTCACCAACGACAGGTTCATCTGGAAACACCATATATTTT
clone size: few; J gene: TRBJ1-6; V gene: TRBV7-2; D gene: -; CDR3 protein: CASSGKRSPLHF; CDR3 DNA: TGTGCCAGCAGCGGCAAGCGGTCACCCCTCCACTTT
clone size: -; J gene: TRBJ2-4; V gene: TRBV4-1; D gene: -; CDR3 protein: CASSGVLGSYF; CDR3 DNA: TGCGCCAGCAGCGGCGTCTTGGGCAGCTACTTC
clone size: -; J gene: TRBJ2-5; V gene: TRBV7-6; D gene: -; CDR3 protein: CASSPQETQYF; CDR3 DNA: TGTGCCAGCAGCCCACAAGAGACCCAGTACTTC